This entry concerns a single T cell receptor (beta chain). Its antigen is undetermined. The sample originates from a study of cytomegalovirus exposure and HLA in healthy donors. Study-level background: Researchers previously reported finding about 110 million unique TCR beta sequences from 170 million or so T cells. Points from the study as a whole: Most TCR sequences proved rare, with some public TCRs found in many donors.

As for the donors, each was a healthy bone marrow donor. In the PCR, 60 Vbeta and 13 Jbeta primers were used. The protocol was immunoSEQ multiplex PCR, while the TCRdb copy is restricted to in-frame clones and leaves out a portion. The sample comprises 150,000 to 200,000 clones, roughly 78% of which are singletons, and roughly 7.1% rests with the top ten. The CDR3 length is 14 residues. V was clipped by 2 bases and J by 2 bases, with 8 bases between them. CDR1 is MNHEY and CDR2 is SMNVEV in the germline V gene (reference sequence). The sequence was obtained from a man aged 40-49 years in good health and CMV-seropositive. This chain joins TRBV27 and TRBJ2-3; TRBD1 might be the D (5 bases). The sequenced sample was PBMCs. Written as DNA, the CDR3 is TGTGCCAGCAGTTTAGGCAGGGCCACAGATACGCAGTATTTT. Its translation: CASSLGRATDTQYF.